These 7 T cell receptor beta chains came from one sample sequenced in a study of response to subunit inactivated influenza vaccine. TCRdb independently ran MiXCR on the RT-PCR reads; one entry per CDR3 protein. This sample yields 650,000 to 700,000 distinct CDR3 sequences, of which more than 15% are seen a single time; 9.5% to 13% belongs to the top ten. This specimen was PBMCs from blood, taken 11 to 12 days after vaccination. All receptors derive from a man aged 45-60 years who received an inactivated influenza vaccine.

This clonotype has a count of ten or more. V usage is TRBV9 and J usage is TRBJ2-1; a possible D gene is TRBD1 (5 bases). The CDR3 spans 15 residues. The ends were cut back, 0 bases at V and 1 base at J, with 8 bases in the middle. CDR1 is SGDLS, CDR2 YYNGEE, per germline. CDR3 bases: TGTGCCAGCAGCGTAGCGGCAGGGTCCTACAATGAGCAGTTCTTC. This gives the protein CASSVAAGSYNEQFF.

This clonotype was seen a handful of times. The chain combines TRBV20-1 with TRBJ2-7; 10 bases agree with TRBD2. CDR1 DFQATT and CDR2 SNEGSKA come from the germline V gene (reference sequence). The CDR3 totals 16 residues. V lost 1 base, J lost 2 bases, and 8 bases stayed unmatched. The CDR3 protein is CSARAPDLAGAYEQYF. CDR3 sequence (DNA): TGCAGTGCTAGAGCTCCCGATCTAGCGGGGGCCTACGAGCAGTACTTC.

This clonotype has more than one count but fewer than ten. The chain couples TRBV3-1 to TRBJ2-5; the D is unclear. CDR3 length equals 12 residues. Germline assignment: CDR1 LGHDT and CDR2 YNNKEL (reference sequence). The V end lost 3 bases, the J end lost 5 bases, and 7 bases lay between the germline ends. The chain's CDR3 is CASSQMSETQYF. The CDR3 DNA reads TGTGCCAGCAGCCAGATGAGTGAGACCCAGTACTTC.

CDR3 in amino acids: CASSYRGRETGELFF. The CDR3 nucleotides read TGTGCCAGCAGTTACAGGGGAAGGGAGACCGGGGAGCTGTTTTTT. The rearrangement uses TRBV6-5 and TRBJ2-2; D may match TRBD1 or TRBD2 (5 bases each). Germline V gene sequence: CDR1 MNHEY, CDR2 SVGAGI. The length of the CDR3 is 15 residues. Trimming removed 2 bases at V and 5 bases at J, with 12 bases between.

The chain employs TRBV6-1 and TRBJ2-3; possibly TRBD2 for D (6 bases). Germline CDR1 reads MNHNS; CDR2 reads SASEGT. Trimming took off 6 bases at V and 5 bases at J, with 21 bases between the two ends. The CDR3 totals 16 residues. The CDR3: CASSSFRDSGRDTQYF. As DNA, the CDR3 is TGTGCCAGCAGCTCCTTCCGGGACTCAGGACGAGATACGCAGTATTTT.

This clonotype has just a few counts. The rearrangement uses TRBV5-1 and TRBJ2-3; 7 bases are a match to TRBD2. The CDR3 spans 13 residues. The J segment lost 4 bases and the V segment lost 6 bases, leaving 5 bases of the junction unmatched. CDR1 SGHRS and CDR2 YFSETQ come from the germline V gene. The CDR3, as DNA: TGCGCCAGCATTGCGGGGGAATCAGATACGCAGTATTTT. This gives the protein CASIAGESDTQYF.

The V gene is TRBV24-1, the J gene TRBJ2-1; 13 bases are a match to TRBD2. V was clipped by 3 bases and J by 4 bases; unmatched bases: 2. Germline V gene sequence: CDR1 KGHDR, CDR2 SFDVKD. The CDR3 has 16 amino acids. The CDR3 protein is CATSDVGLAGYNEQFF. In DNA form, the CDR3 reads TGTGCCACCAGTGATGTGGGACTAGCGGGATACAATGAGCAGTTCTTC.